This T cell receptor beta chain was recorded in a study of neurological immune-mediated disorders. Whole-study results and caveats: HTLV-1-associated myelopathy displayed the greatest TCR clonal expansion, and multiple sclerosis exhibited the smallest, lower than that of healthy controls.

This clonotype came up many times. What it binds is not known. The authors made cDNA by 5'RACE with 10-nucleotide random UMIs. Over 200 million TCR-beta sequences (from 15-18 subjects) were yielded by each sequencing run. TCRdb re-derived calls from the 5' RACE reads in MiXCR, one entry per CDR3 protein. Of more than 30,000 distinct CDR3 sequences listed, less than 15% are singletons. Trimming cost V 6 bases and J 0 bases, with 15 bases left between them. CDR3 length equals 16 residues. Time point given: longitudinal time-point 2. It was from 2 million PBMCs stored at -80 C that the unsorted libraries were obtained.

Sequencing was carried out using PBMCs. This TCR came from a woman aged 40 to 50 in good health. The rearrangement uses TRBV12-3 or TRBV12-4 and TRBJ1-5; perhaps TRBD1 as D (6 bases). The CDR3 is CASRPGQHNSNQPQHF. As DNA, the CDR3 is TGTGCCAGCAGACCGGGACAACATAATAGCAATCAGCCCCAGCATTTT.